This entry describes one T cell receptor (beta chain). Antigen specificity is unknown. This sample is part of a study of CD8+ T cells in alopecia areata. Treatment in this sample: oral pan-JAK inhibitor, 5-10 mg twice daily. General study points: Many expanded lesional clones persisted in scalp and blood during tofacitinib. Among the top 100, expanded CD8+ clones, as well as scalp clonality, were significantly decreased by tofacitinib.

RNA extraction and reverse transcription yielded cDNA as sequencing template. Clones were read by immunoSEQ multiplex PCR, and TCRdb kept only the in-frame ones, dropping some. The sample has approximately 200,000 clones; roughly 64% are singletons. V lost 3 bases and J 2 bases, leaving 11 bases between the germline ends. The CDR3 is made up of 14 amino acids. Germline loops: CDR1 GTSNPN, CDR2 SVGIG (reference sequence). The sequences come from CD4+ T cells sorted from blood, collected at week 24, from a patient treated with tofacitinib. V is TRBV30 and J is TRBJ1-5; D unresolved. The source of this sequence is a human donor with alopecia areata. DNA for the CDR3: TGTGCCTGGAGCCGCCCCGGGGGCAATCAGCCCCAGCATTTT. It codes for CAWSRPGGNQPQHF.